This T cell receptor beta chain emerged from a study of cytomegalovirus exposure and HLA in healthy donors. Vbeta (60) and Jbeta (13) primers were used in the PCR. Some clones are missing from TCRdb's copy, which holds only in-frame ones; the method was immunoSEQ multiplex PCR. Recorded for this sample: roughly 220,000 clones. Germline lookup yields CDR1 SEHNR and CDR2 FQNEAQ (reference sequence). The CDR3 extends over 15 amino acids. The germline V and J ends were trimmed by 5 bases and 0 bases, with 13 bases remaining between them. The sequenced sample consisted of PBMCs. This clonotype originated in a girl under 10 years old in good health and CMV-seropositive. The chain employs TRBV7-9 and TRBJ1-2; no definite D call. Written as DNA, the CDR3 is TGTGCCAGCAGCCCAGGAATTTATGCTAACTATGGCTACACCTTC. Encoded protein: CASSPGIYANYGYTF. Combining the CDR3 with reference TRBV7-9 and TRBJ1-2 gives the whole variable domain DTGVSQNPRHKITKRGQNVTFRCDPISEHNRLYWYRQTLGQGPEFLTYFQNEAQLEKSRLLSDRFSAERPKGSFSTLEIQRTEQGDSAMYLCASSPGIYANYGYTFGSGTRLTVV.